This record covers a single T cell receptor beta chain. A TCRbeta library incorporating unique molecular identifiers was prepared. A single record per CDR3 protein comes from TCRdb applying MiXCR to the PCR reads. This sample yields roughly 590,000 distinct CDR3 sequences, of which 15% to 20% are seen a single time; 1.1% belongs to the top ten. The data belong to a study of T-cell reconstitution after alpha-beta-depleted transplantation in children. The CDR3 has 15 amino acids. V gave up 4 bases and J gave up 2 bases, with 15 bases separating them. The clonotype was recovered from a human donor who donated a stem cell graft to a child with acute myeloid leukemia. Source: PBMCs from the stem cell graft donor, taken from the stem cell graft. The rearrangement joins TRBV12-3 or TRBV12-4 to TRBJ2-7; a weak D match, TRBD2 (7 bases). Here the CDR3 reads CASSWQGGGAYEQYF. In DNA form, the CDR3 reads TGTGCCAGCAGTTGGCAGGGAGGGGGGGCCTACGAGCAGTACTTC.